Listed below are T cell receptor beta chains from one sample, sequenced in a study of cytomegalovirus exposure and HLA in healthy donors. The method was immunoSEQ multiplex PCR; TCRdb's version includes in-frame clones alone and lacks a portion of them. The sample shows 85,000 to 90,000 clones, roughly 97% of them seen only once. Input material: PBMCs. All receptors come from a man aged 18 to 29 in good health and CMV-seronegative. Both conserved end residues are part of each CDR3. The D gene is left open where the match is weak. Some rows mark clone size as missing; the rest say once, few, many or name a class of expanded clone.

D: TRBD1; J: TRBJ1-5; size: -; V: TRBV7-9; DNA: TGTGCCAGCAGCACAACTCAGGGGGTTAGCAATCAGCCCCAGCATTTT; CDR3: CASSTTQGVSNQPQHF
D: -; J: TRBJ1-2; size: -; V: TRBV5-4; DNA: TGTGCCAGCAGCTTGGACAGGGTGGGTGGCTACACCTTC; CDR3: CASSLDRVGGYTF
D: TRBD2; J: TRBJ2-3; size: once; V: TRBV5-6; DNA: TGTGCCAGCAGCTTGTTCGGGGGGGGCACAGATACGCAGTATTTT; CDR3: CASSLFGGGTDTQYF
D: TRBD2; J: TRBJ2-1; size: once; V: TRBV9; DNA: TGTGCCAGCAGCGTAGCAGGACTAGCGAAACTCTACAATGAGCAGTTCTTC; CDR3: CASSVAGLAKLYNEQFF
D: -; J: TRBJ2-7; size: -; V: TRBV11-2; DNA: TGTGCCAGCAGTCGACTGGAGCTGAGCTCCTACGAGCAGTACTTC; CDR3: CASSRLELSSYEQYF
D: TRBD1; J: TRBJ1-2; size: -; V: TRBV5-1; DNA: TGCGCCAGCAGCCAAAGTGGGACAGCTAATGGCTACACCTTC; CDR3: CASSQSGTANGYTF
D: -; J: TRBJ1-2; size: -; V: TRBV30; DNA: TGTGCCTGGAGCCATGACAGGAGTAACTATGGCTACACCTTC; CDR3: CAWSHDRSNYGYTF
D: -; J: TRBJ2-1; size: -; V: TRBV30; DNA: TGTGCCTGGAGTAGGAGGGAGACCTCCTACAATGAGCAGTTCTTC; CDR3: CAWSRRETSYNEQFF
D: TRBD1; J: TRBJ1-1; size: once; V: TRBV15; DNA: TGTGCCACCAGCAGCCGAAAGACAGGGGTCGTCACTGAAGCTTTCTTT; CDR3: CATSSRKTGVVTEAFF
D: -; J: TRBJ1-1; size: -; V: TRBV12-5; DNA: TGTGCTAGTGGTTTGGGACAGAACACTGAAGCTTTCTTT; CDR3: CASGLGQNTEAFF
D: TRBD2; J: TRBJ2-3; size: -; V: TRBV4-1; DNA: TGCGCCAGCAGCACCAGCGGGAGGGACCTCACAGATACGCAGTATTTT; CDR3: CASSTSGRDLTDTQYF